This paragraph covers one T cell receptor (beta chain) sequence. As yet, its antigen is unknown. This sample stems from a study of CD8 T cells in ankylosing spondylitis. Notes on the study in general: Several highly homologous variants formed a TCR beta motif that appeared characteristic of ankylosing spondylitis blood.

TCRdb re-derived calls from the 5' RACE reads in MiXCR, one entry per CDR3 protein. Among fewer than 250,000 distinct CDR3 sequences, about a sixth were seen once, and the ten largest hold roughly 43%. The CDR3 runs to 11 residues. From germline, CDR1 is MNHEY and CDR2 SMNVEV (reference sequence). Trimming took 8 bases from V and 15 from J, leaving 17 bases between them. Material: blood, either unsorted or a sorted T cell fraction (not recorded which). The sequence derives from a male donor with ankylosing spondylitis. The chain carries TRBV27 and TRBJ2-1, with a weak D call TRBD1 (6 bases). The CDR3 region has the DNA TGTGCCAGCGGTCAGGCAGGGGATCGGTTCTTC. Translation gives CASGQAGDRFF.